What follows is one TCR beta chain and its context. The sample is drawn from a study of blood T cell repertoires in COVID-19. Across the whole study: T cells, B-cell-depleted T cells, or PBMCs supplied cDNA or gDNA.

The V gene's germline CDR1 is SGHRS and CDR2 YFSETQ. Trimming at V came to 4 bases and at J to 7 bases, leaving 8 bases not matched to a gene. The CDR3 is made up of 15 amino acids. Sequenced by immunoSEQ multiplex PCR; TCRdb stores in-frame clones only, minus some. The data show about 53,000 clones, approximately 84% seen once. The receptor comes from a human donor in a cohort sampled during active COVID-19. The gene calls are TRBV5-1 and TRBJ2-1; 10 bases are shared with TRBD1. What was sequenced was peripheral blood. CDR3 sequence reads: CASSLNGQGGNEQFF. CDR3 coding DNA: TGCGCCAGCAGCCTGAATGGACAGGGGGGGAATGAGCAGTTCTTC.